The rows below give T cell receptor beta chains drawn from one sample of a study of T cell responses to AZD1222 COVID-19 vaccine. The method was immunoSEQ multiplex PCR; TCRdb's version includes in-frame clones alone and lacks a portion of them. The profile shows 140,000 to 150,000 clones, approximately 94% of them singletons. The source material was peripheral blood, sampled on day 0 of AZD1222 vaccination. The receptors here all came from an adult in good health. Both conserved end residues are part of each CDR3. The D gene is left open where the match is weak. Not every row has a clone size; where given, it reads once, few, many or a size class.

CDR3aa: CASSTQGRNQPQHF
CDR3nt: TGTGCCAGTAGTACACAGGGACGGAATCAGCCCCAGCATTTT
v_gene: TRBV19
d_gene: -
abundance: -
j_gene: TRBJ1-5

CDR3aa: CSVEDPRTAGGYTF
CDR3nt: TGCAGCGTTGAAGATCCGCGTACGGCGGGTGGCTACACCTTC
v_gene: TRBV29-1
d_gene: -
abundance: -
j_gene: TRBJ1-2

CDR3aa: CASSRTSANTGELFF
CDR3nt: TGCGCCAGCAGTCGGACCTCCGCGAACACCGGGGAGCTGTTTTTT
v_gene: TRBV5-1
d_gene: -
abundance: -
j_gene: TRBJ2-2

CDR3aa: CASRGSEKLFF
CDR3nt: TGTGCCAGCAGGGGGAGTGAAAAACTGTTTTTT
v_gene: TRBV12-3/TRBV12-4
d_gene: -
abundance: -
j_gene: TRBJ1-4

CDR3aa: CASSLDRGMDQPQHF
CDR3nt: TGTGCCAGTAGTCTGGACAGGGGCATGGATCAGCCCCAGCATTTT
v_gene: TRBV19
d_gene: TRBD1
abundance: -
j_gene: TRBJ1-5

CDR3aa: CASSLMGQENYGYTF
CDR3nt: TGCGCCAGCAGCTTAATGGGACAGGAGAACTATGGCTACACCTTC
v_gene: TRBV5-1
d_gene: TRBD1
abundance: -
j_gene: TRBJ1-2

CDR3aa: CASSVSGGRAGETQYF
CDR3nt: TGTGCCAGCAGCGTATCGGGCGGGAGGGCCGGAGAGACCCAGTACTTC
v_gene: TRBV9
d_gene: TRBD2
abundance: -
j_gene: TRBJ2-5

CDR3aa: CASSARSPFSYNEQFF
CDR3nt: TGTGCCAGCAGCGCCCGTTCACCTTTCTCCTACAATGAGCAGTTCTTC
v_gene: TRBV7-6
d_gene: -
abundance: -
j_gene: TRBJ2-1

CDR3aa: CASSAGGSEAFF
CDR3nt: TGTGCCAGCAGCGCAGGGGGTTCTGAAGCTTTCTTT
v_gene: TRBV7-3
d_gene: TRBD1
abundance: -
j_gene: TRBJ1-1

CDR3aa: CASSFRSGRNTDTQYF
CDR3nt: TGTGCCAGCAGCTTCCGTAGCGGGAGAAACACAGATACGCAGTATTTT
v_gene: TRBV11-3
d_gene: TRBD2
abundance: -
j_gene: TRBJ2-3

CDR3aa: CASSFGNSNQPQHF
CDR3nt: TGTGCCAGCAGCTTTGGAAATAGCAATCAGCCCCAGCATTTT
v_gene: TRBV7-8
d_gene: -
abundance: -
j_gene: TRBJ1-5

CDR3aa: CASRFGRTSGSFTDTQYF
CDR3nt: TGTGCAAGTCGCTTTGGAAGGACTAGCGGGAGTTTCACAGATACGCAGTATTTT
v_gene: TRBV12-2
d_gene: -
abundance: once
j_gene: TRBJ2-3

CDR3aa: CASSPGVGEGYEQYF
CDR3nt: TGCGCCAGCAGCCCGGGGGTAGGGGAGGGATACGAGCAGTACTTC
v_gene: TRBV4-1
d_gene: TRBD2
abundance: few
j_gene: TRBJ2-7

CDR3aa: CASSPSHNEQFF
CDR3nt: TGTGCCAGCAGCCCGTCTCACAATGAGCAGTTCTTC
v_gene: TRBV11-2
d_gene: -
abundance: -
j_gene: TRBJ2-1

CDR3aa: CASSFTRESGNTIYF
CDR3nt: TGTGCCAGCAGTTTCACTAGGGAGTCTGGAAACACCATATATTTT
v_gene: TRBV27
d_gene: -
abundance: -
j_gene: TRBJ1-3

CDR3aa: CASSLLALETQYF
CDR3nt: TGTGCCAGCAGTTTGCTAGCCTTAGAGACCCAGTACTTC
v_gene: TRBV12-3/TRBV12-4
d_gene: -
abundance: -
j_gene: TRBJ2-5

CDR3aa: CASSFAPAGTGTYNEQFF
CDR3nt: TGTGCCAGCAGTTTCGCGCCCGCCGGGACAGGTACCTACAATGAGCAGTTCTTC
v_gene: TRBV27
d_gene: TRBD1
abundance: -
j_gene: TRBJ2-1

CDR3aa: CASSFGAGPEQYF
CDR3nt: TGTGCCAGCAGCTTTGGGGCTGGCCCCGAGCAGTACTTC
v_gene: TRBV7-3
d_gene: -
abundance: -
j_gene: TRBJ2-7

CDR3aa: CSASTGLVTEAFF
CDR3nt: TGCAGTGCTAGTACAGGGCTCGTCACTGAAGCTTTCTTT
v_gene: TRBV20-1
d_gene: -
abundance: -
j_gene: TRBJ1-1

CDR3aa: CASSLEPQSDTQYF
CDR3nt: TGCGCCAGCAGCCTCGAGCCCCAGTCAGATACGCAGTATTTT
v_gene: TRBV5-1
d_gene: -
abundance: -
j_gene: TRBJ2-3

CDR3aa: CSASFRGRENTEAFF
CDR3nt: TGCAGTGCTAGTTTCAGGGGGCGCGAGAACACTGAAGCTTTCTTT
v_gene: TRBV20-1
d_gene: TRBD1
abundance: -
j_gene: TRBJ1-1

CDR3aa: CASSLPASGTLDTQYF
CDR3nt: TGTGCCAGCAGCTTACCCGCTAGCGGGACACTAGATACGCAGTATTTT
v_gene: TRBV7-8
d_gene: TRBD2
abundance: -
j_gene: TRBJ2-3

CDR3aa: CASSTQGTGPYEQYF
CDR3nt: TGCGCCAGCAGCACCCAGGGGACAGGACCCTACGAGCAGTACTTC
v_gene: TRBV5-1
d_gene: TRBD1
abundance: -
j_gene: TRBJ2-7

CDR3aa: CASSPVSGTTDTQYF
CDR3nt: TGTGCCAGCAGCCCTGTAAGCGGGACCACAGATACGCAGTATTTT
v_gene: TRBV3-1/TRBV3-2
d_gene: TRBD2
abundance: -
j_gene: TRBJ2-3

CDR3aa: CASSLGANQPQHF
CDR3nt: TGTGCCAGCAGCTTGGGGGCTAATCAGCCCCAGCATTTT
v_gene: TRBV7-3
d_gene: -
abundance: -
j_gene: TRBJ1-5

CDR3aa: CATGRGHMNTEAFF
CDR3nt: TGTGCCACCGGGCGGGGGCACATGAACACTGAAGCTTTCTTT
v_gene: TRBV2
d_gene: -
abundance: -
j_gene: TRBJ1-1

CDR3aa: CASSGTEQYF
CDR3nt: TGTGCCAGCAGCGGGACCGAGCAGTACTTC
v_gene: TRBV12-3/TRBV12-4
d_gene: -
abundance: -
j_gene: TRBJ2-7

CDR3aa: CASRSEGAGTEAFF
CDR3nt: TGTGCCAGCAGATCCGAGGGGGCTGGCACTGAAGCTTTCTTT
v_gene: TRBV6-6
d_gene: TRBD1
abundance: -
j_gene: TRBJ1-1

CDR3aa: CSASRQGYGYTF
CDR3nt: TGCAGTGCTAGTAGGCAGGGGTATGGCTACACCTTC
v_gene: TRBV20-1
d_gene: -
abundance: -
j_gene: TRBJ1-2

CDR3aa: CASSELGGLSGNTIYF
CDR3nt: TGTGCCAGCAGTGAATTGGGGGGGCTCTCCGGAAACACCATATATTTT
v_gene: TRBV2
d_gene: -
abundance: -
j_gene: TRBJ1-3

CDR3aa: CASSPQELIHYGYTF
CDR3nt: TGTGCCAGCTCACCCCAAGAGCTGATCCACTATGGCTACACCTTC
v_gene: TRBV18
d_gene: -
abundance: -
j_gene: TRBJ1-2

CDR3aa: CASSLDGDYTF
CDR3nt: TGTGCCAGCTCACTTGACGGAGACTACACCTTC
v_gene: TRBV18
d_gene: -
abundance: -
j_gene: TRBJ1-2

CDR3aa: CASSLGQPGNTIYF
CDR3nt: TGCGCCAGCAGCTTGGGGCAGCCTGGAAACACCATATATTTT
v_gene: TRBV5-1
d_gene: -
abundance: -
j_gene: TRBJ1-3

CDR3aa: CASSLGRVGGTEAFF
CDR3nt: TGTGCCAGCAGCCTGGGGAGGGTGGGGGGCACTGAAGCTTTCTTT
v_gene: TRBV5-6
d_gene: -
abundance: -
j_gene: TRBJ1-1

CDR3aa: CASSLSPRLTPGTEAFF
CDR3nt: TGTGCCAGCAGTTTATCTCCCCGACTAACCCCGGGGACTGAAGCTTTCTTT
v_gene: TRBV27
d_gene: -
abundance: few
j_gene: TRBJ1-1

CDR3aa: CASSLSGQMTYEQYF
CDR3nt: TGCGCCAGCAGTTTAAGTGGCCAGATGACCTACGAGCAGTACTTC
v_gene: TRBV10-1
d_gene: -
abundance: -
j_gene: TRBJ2-7

CDR3aa: CASSLTVDRGNTEAFF
CDR3nt: TGTGCCAGCAGCTTGACCGTCGACAGGGGGAACACTGAAGCTTTCTTT
v_gene: TRBV5-5
d_gene: TRBD1
abundance: -
j_gene: TRBJ1-1

CDR3aa: CASSGGGHRYEQYF
CDR3nt: TGTGCCAGCAGCGGAGGGGGACATCGTTACGAGCAGTACTTC
v_gene: TRBV7-9
d_gene: -
abundance: few
j_gene: TRBJ2-7

CDR3aa: CASSPTSASYNEQFF
CDR3nt: TGTGCCAGCAGCCCGACTAGCGCATCGTACAATGAGCAGTTCTTC
v_gene: TRBV7-3
d_gene: TRBD2
abundance: -
j_gene: TRBJ2-1

CDR3aa: CASSLGRGASYEQYF
CDR3nt: TGTGCCAGCAGCTTGGGGCGGGGGGCCTCATACGAGCAGTACTTC
v_gene: TRBV5-6
d_gene: TRBD2
abundance: once
j_gene: TRBJ2-7

CDR3aa: CASRPDRVSGNTIYF
CDR3nt: TGTGCCAGCAGACCCGACAGGGTCTCTGGAAACACCATATATTTT
v_gene: TRBV6-5
d_gene: TRBD1
abundance: -
j_gene: TRBJ1-3

CDR3aa: CASSLTGTDNTGELFF
CDR3nt: TGTGCCAGCAGCTTAACAGGGACAGACAACACCGGGGAGCTGTTTTTT
v_gene: TRBV7-3
d_gene: TRBD1
abundance: -
j_gene: TRBJ2-2

CDR3aa: CASSIRTGGTTDTQYF
CDR3nt: TGTGCCAGCAGCATCCGGACAGGGGGCACCACAGATACGCAGTATTTT
v_gene: TRBV11-1
d_gene: TRBD1
abundance: -
j_gene: TRBJ2-3

CDR3aa: CSVRQGSYNEQFF
CDR3nt: TGCAGCGTAAGACAGGGGTCCTACAATGAGCAGTTCTTC
v_gene: TRBV29-1
d_gene: TRBD1
abundance: -
j_gene: TRBJ2-1

CDR3aa: CASTYRDIRTEAFF
CDR3nt: TGTGCCAGCACCTACCGGGACATTAGAACTGAAGCTTTCTTT
v_gene: TRBV6-6
d_gene: -
abundance: -
j_gene: TRBJ1-1

CDR3aa: CASSTTGAPYNEQFF
CDR3nt: TGTGCCAGCTCAACCACAGGAGCTCCCTACAATGAGCAGTTCTTC
v_gene: TRBV18
d_gene: -
abundance: -
j_gene: TRBJ2-1

CDR3aa: CASSVTTGSAEAFF
CDR3nt: TGTGCCAGCAGCGTCACTACGGGGAGCGCTGAAGCTTTCTTT
v_gene: TRBV7-9
d_gene: -
abundance: once
j_gene: TRBJ1-1

CDR3aa: CASSEVGGIRNQPQHF
CDR3nt: TGTGCCAGCAGTGAAGTTGGGGGCATCAGGAATCAGCCCCAGCATTTT
v_gene: TRBV6-1
d_gene: -
abundance: -
j_gene: TRBJ1-5

CDR3aa: CTSSQPKPGQGLYEQYF
CDR3nt: TGCACCAGCAGCCAACCTAAACCCGGACAGGGGCTTTACGAGCAGTACTTC
v_gene: TRBV1
d_gene: -
abundance: -
j_gene: TRBJ2-7

CDR3aa: CASSTGHGPYGYTF
CDR3nt: TGTGCCAGTAGTACGGGACATGGCCCTTATGGCTACACCTTC
v_gene: TRBV19
d_gene: -
abundance: -
j_gene: TRBJ1-2

CDR3aa: CASSFQGGTEAFF
CDR3nt: TGTGCCAGCAGCTTCCAAGGGGGCACTGAAGCTTTCTTT
v_gene: TRBV11-2
d_gene: -
abundance: -
j_gene: TRBJ1-1

CDR3aa: CATSPRGQGARQPQHF
CDR3nt: TGTGCCACCAGCCCACGCGGACAGGGGGCTCGTCAGCCCCAGCATTTT
v_gene: TRBV15
d_gene: TRBD1
abundance: -
j_gene: TRBJ1-5

CDR3aa: CASSADRGRGYTF
CDR3nt: TGTGCCAGCAGTGCCGACAGGGGGCGAGGCTACACCTTC
v_gene: TRBV27
d_gene: TRBD1
abundance: -
j_gene: TRBJ1-2